The entry below gives a single T cell receptor (beta chain) sequence along with its context. The PCR was carried out with 60 Vbeta primers and 13 Jbeta primers. The data were produced by immunoSEQ multiplex PCR, yet TCRdb's version contains in-frame clones alone and is incomplete. The sample carries 170,000 or so clones, roughly four fifths recorded once. The sample comes from a study of cytomegalovirus exposure and HLA in healthy donors. This CDR3 has 15 residues. Germline lookup yields CDR1 LGHNA and CDR2 YSLEER. V dropped 1 base and J dropped 3 bases, with 13 bases sitting between them. The receptor comes from a middle-aged man in good health and CMV-seronegative. The specimen sequenced was PBMCs. The chain carries TRBV4-3 and TRBJ2-7, with D possibly TRBD1 on 5 matching bases. DNA of the CDR3: TGCGCCAGCAGCCAAGTTAGGCAGGGTATCTACGAGCAGTACTTC. It specifies CASSQVRQGIYEQYF.